The 25 T cell receptor beta chains listed next were all sequenced from one sample in a study of shared clonotypes between healthy human individuals. The assay was immunoSEQ multiplex PCR, and TCRdb's table has in-frame clones only and misses some. Of a few million clones in the sample, roughly nine tenths were seen once. The sample was naive CD4+ T cells sorted from blood. Specified subset: CD45RA+ positively selected. The receptor set was obtained from a man between 18 and 35 years old in good health.

The chain couples TRBV10-3 to TRBJ2-5, with no clear D. This CDR3 spans 13 amino acids. The V end lost 3 bases, the J end lost 0 bases, and 5 bases lay between the germline ends. From germline, CDR1 is ENHRY and CDR2 SYGVKD. CDR3 nucleotides: TGTGCCATCAGTGATCAGAACCAAGAGACCCAGTACTTC. Its protein product is CAISDQNQETQYF.

To note about this clone: This same CDR3 is encoded by further DNA sequences in the sample. V gene TRBV30 combines with J gene TRBJ1-4, with D hard to call. There are 14 residues in the CDR3. The V gene's germline CDR1 is GTSNPN and CDR2 SVGIG (reference sequence). V lost 0 bases and J lost 0, with 5 bases in between. The CDR3 DNA follows: TGTGCCTGGAGTGTCTCGGCAACTAATGAAAAACTGTTTTTT. As protein: CAWSVSATNEKLFF.

With regard to this clone: The sample contains more than one DNA sequence encoding this CDR3. The chain combines TRBV2 with TRBJ2-7, with D unclear. The CDR3 length is 11 residues. Trimming cost V 4 bases and J 6 bases, with 7 bases left between them. Germline assignment: CDR1 SNHLY and CDR2 FYNNEI. The DNA for the CDR3 is TGTGCCAGCAGTGTTGGCGGCGAGCAGTACTTC. This translates into CASSVGGEQYF.

This chain joins TRBV28 and TRBJ1-1, with D maybe TRBD1 (5 bases). Trimming cost V 6 bases and J 5 bases, with 19 bases left between them. The length of the CDR3 is 15 residues. CDR1 and CDR2 (germline): MDHEN, SYDVKM. The CDR3 coding sequence is TGTGCCAGCAGAACCGGGGGGGTGGTTTGGACTGAAGCTTTCTTT. This codes for CASRTGGVVWTEAFF.

The gene calls are TRBV25-1 and TRBJ2-5, with no clear D. CDR3 length: 15 residues. V lost 6 bases and J 0 bases, leaving 14 bases between the germline ends. Germline-derived CDR1 and CDR2 are MGHDK and SYGVNS. As DNA, the CDR3 is TGTGCCAGCAGCCCCCCAGTGAGTTACCAAGAGACCCAGTACTTC. Protein: CASSPPVSYQETQYF.

The chain combines TRBV28 with TRBJ1-4, with a possible D match to TRBD1 (6 bases). The CDR3 runs to 19 residues. The germline V gene encodes CDR1 MDHEN and CDR2 SYDVKM. Deletions cut 2 bases from V and 2 bases from J, with 21 bases between. The CDR3 DNA is TGTGCCAGCAGTTTACGGGGGCATCTGGGGTCCTTCACTAATGAAAAACTGTTTTTT. Amino acid sequence: CASSLRGHLGSFTNEKLFF.

V usage is TRBV11-2 and J usage is TRBJ2-1; possibly TRBD1 or TRBD2 for D (5 bases each). V lost 4 bases and J 4 bases, leaving 14 bases between the germline ends. There are 15 residues in the CDR3. In germline, CDR1 is SGHAT, CDR2 FQNNGV. The CDR3 loop is CASSSDEGFYNEQFF. In nucleotides, the CDR3 is TGTGCCAGCAGCTCGGACGAGGGGTTTTACAATGAGCAGTTCTTC.

The chain uses TRBV9 and TRBJ2-2; 9 nucleotides line up with TRBD2. The CDR3 spans 16 residues. Looked up from germline, CDR1 is SGDLS and CDR2 is YYNGEE. The ends lost 4 bases at V and 5 bases at J; junction bases unmatched: 9. The CDR3 DNA reads TGTGCCAGCAGCTTTAGCGGGAGCCCAGGAACCGGGGAGCTGTTTTTT. This gives the protein CASSFSGSPGTGELFF.

Worth noting for this clone: The same CDR3 can be traced to other DNA sequences in this sample. The chain has TRBV29-1 and TRBJ1-2; D might be TRBD1 (5 bases). Trimming stripped 7 bases from V and 3 bases from J, with 9 bases between. The CDR3 totals 11 residues. CDR1 is SQVTM and CDR2 is ANQGSEA in the germline V gene. CDR3 coding DNA: TGCAGCGCCGGGGGAGACTATGGCTACACCTTC. Protein product: CSAGGDYGYTF.

The V and J genes are TRBV28 and TRBJ1-2; D is perhaps TRBD1 (5 bases). Trimming pared 7 bases from V and 6 bases from J, leaving 15 bases between. CDR3 size: 13 residues. The germline V gene encodes CDR1 MDHEN and CDR2 SYDVKM. The CDR3 loop reads CASTFEEGDGYTF. CDR3 sequence (DNA): TGTGCCAGCACCTTCGAAGAAGGGGATGGCTACACCTTC.

The rearrangement uses TRBV6-5 and TRBJ2-3; D is undetermined. This CDR3 spans 14 amino acids. V lost 2 bases and J lost 4, with 10 bases in between. CDR1 is MNHEY and CDR2 is SVGAGI in the germline V gene. The CDR3 region is CASSYGLGADTQYF. CDR3 DNA sequence: TGTGCCAGCAGTTACGGCCTGGGCGCAGATACGCAGTATTTT.

Only a few counts were recorded for this clone. This sequence joins TRBV6-5 and TRBJ1-5, with D possibly TRBD1 on 6 matching bases. This CDR3 is 13 amino acids long. In germline, CDR1 is MNHEY, CDR2 SVGAGI. V was cut by 7 bases and J by 6 bases, with 13 bases left in between. The chain's CDR3 is CASTRGFGQPQHF. For the CDR3, the DNA is TGTGCCAGCACGAGGGGGTTCGGTCAGCCCCAGCATTTT.

The chain joins TRBV6-4 to TRBJ2-7, with D uncertain. The CDR3 runs 11 residues. V lost 6 bases and J 7 bases, leaving 10 bases between the germline ends. Germline loops: CDR1 MRHNA, CDR2 SNTAGT. CDR3 in DNA: TGTGCCAGCAGAGTTAGAGGAGAGCAGTACTTC. It yields the protein CASRVRGEQYF.

This clone came up once. The chain is built from TRBV5-1 and TRBJ2-3, with 7 bases that match TRBD1. CDR3 size: 15 residues. The germline V gene encodes CDR1 SGHRS and CDR2 YFSETQ. With 5 bases clipped from V and 2 bases from J, the junction kept 8 bases outside the gene matches. CDR3 sequence (DNA): TGCGCCAGCAGGGTAATGACAGGGTCCACAGATACGCAGTATTTT. This codes for CASRVMTGSTDTQYF.

The DNA for the CDR3 is TGCGCCAGCAGTGGACAGAGCTCCTACAATGAGCAGTTCTTC. Protein sequence: CASSGQSSYNEQFF. V gene TRBV10-1 combines with J gene TRBJ2-1, with D tentatively TRBD1 (5 bases). Germline V lookup: CDR1 WNHNN, CDR2 SYGVQD (reference sequence). The V gene lost 4 bases and the J gene lost 0 bases, with 7 bases spanning the gap. The CDR3 sequence is 14 residues long.

The chain recombines TRBV27 with TRBJ2-1; D is unresolved. The V gene lost 4 bases and the J gene lost 7 bases, with 14 bases spanning the gap. The CDR3 has 14 residues. CDR1 is MNHEY and CDR2 is SMNVEV in the germline V gene (reference sequence). The CDR3 DNA sequence: TGTGCCAGCAGTTCAAGGGCCCTTAAGAATGAGCAGTTCTTC. Protein sequence: CASSSRALKNEQFF.

The chain recombines TRBV6-1 with TRBJ2-6, with TRBD2 identical over 8 bases. The junction had 8 bases not matched to a gene; V was cut back by 4 bases and J by 0 bases. The CDR3 runs 18 residues. The germline CDR1 and CDR2 sequences are MNHNS and SASEGT. Here the CDR3 DNA reads TGTGCCAGCAGTGGGGGACCGGGGGGGAGCTCTGGGGCCAACGTCCTGACTTTC. Translated: CASSGGPGGSSGANVLTF.

The chain links TRBV5-1 to TRBJ2-7, with D perhaps matching TRBD2 (5 bases). The CDR3 has 13 amino acids. Germline values: CDR1 SGHRS, CDR2 YFSETQ. V was cut by 5 bases and J by 0 bases, with 9 bases left in between. CDR3 residues: CASSGENSYEQYF. The CDR3 nucleotides are TGCGCCAGCAGTGGGGAGAACTCCTACGAGCAGTACTTC.

This sequence joins TRBV7-2 and TRBJ1-1; D gene ambiguous. Trimming took off 1 base at V and 4 bases at J, with 7 bases between the two ends. This CDR3 spans 13 amino acids. CDR1 and CDR2 from the germline V gene are SGHTA and FQGNSA. CDR3 region: CASSLGGSTEAFF. In DNA, the CDR3 is TGTGCCAGCAGCTTAGGGGGTAGCACTGAAGCTTTCTTT.

The chain employs TRBV2 and TRBJ1-6, with D uncertain. The CDR3 has 12 amino acids. V was clipped by 5 bases and J by 7 bases, with 6 bases between them. Per germline, CDR1 SNHLY and CDR2 FYNNEI. This CDR3 reads CASSSGNSPLHF. CDR3 in DNA: TGTGCCAGCAGTTCGGGAAATTCACCCCTCCACTTT.

The chain carries TRBV5-6 and TRBJ2-7; 8 bases fit TRBD1. Germline values: CDR1 SGHDT, CDR2 YYEEEE. Trimming removed 0 bases from V and 5 bases from J; junction bases left unmatched: 4. The CDR3 spans 14 residues. CDR3 protein: CASSLEPRGHEQYF. DNA of the CDR3: TGTGCCAGCAGCTTGGAACCCAGGGGGCACGAGCAGTACTTC.

The chain employs TRBV5-5 and TRBJ2-7; 8 bases map to TRBD2. The junction had 15 bases not matched to a gene; V was cut back by 4 bases and J by 3 bases. Germline CDR1 reads SGHKS; CDR2 reads YYEKEE (reference sequence). The CDR3 has 17 amino acids. The CDR3, as DNA: TGTGCCAGCAGCGCGACACTACAAAGCGGGAGAAGCTACGAGCAGTACTTC. Amino acids: CASSATLQSGRSYEQYF.

This chain links TRBV19 with TRBJ1-3, with unresolved D. The CDR3 loop spans 15 amino acids. Germline V gene data show CDR1 as LNHDA and CDR2 as SQIVND (reference sequence). Trimming took off 5 bases at V and 2 bases at J, with 13 bases between the two ends. CDR3 sequence: CASSRASYPGNTIYF. The CDR3 coding sequence is TGTGCCAGTAGTCGGGCCAGCTACCCTGGAAACACCATATATTTT.

This chain uses TRBV15 with TRBJ2-3, with 7 bases matching TRBD2. Germline values: CDR1 LNHNV, CDR2 YYDKDF (reference sequence). J was trimmed by 8 bases and V by 4 bases; bases with no gene match: 3. The CDR3 length is 12 residues. The DNA for the CDR3 is TGTGCCACCAGCACTGTAGCGGGTACGCAGTATTTT. Translation gives CATSTVAGTQYF.

The rearrangement links TRBV18 to TRBJ1-5, with D hard to call. V was pared by 2 bases and J by 7 bases, with 12 bases between. The germline gives CDR1 KGHSH, CDR2 LQKENI. This CDR3 region has 14 residues. This CDR3 reads CASSPSVTLQPQHF. The CDR3, as DNA: TGTGCCAGCTCACCATCGGTAACTCTCCAGCCCCAGCATTTT. The whole variable domain, remainder taken from reference TRBV18 and TRBJ1-5, is NAGVMQNPRHLVRRRGQEARLRCSPMKGHSHVYWYRQLPEEGLKFMVYLQKENIIDESGMPKERFSAEFPKEGPSILRIQQVVRGDSAAYFCASSPSVTLQPQHFGDGTRLSIL.